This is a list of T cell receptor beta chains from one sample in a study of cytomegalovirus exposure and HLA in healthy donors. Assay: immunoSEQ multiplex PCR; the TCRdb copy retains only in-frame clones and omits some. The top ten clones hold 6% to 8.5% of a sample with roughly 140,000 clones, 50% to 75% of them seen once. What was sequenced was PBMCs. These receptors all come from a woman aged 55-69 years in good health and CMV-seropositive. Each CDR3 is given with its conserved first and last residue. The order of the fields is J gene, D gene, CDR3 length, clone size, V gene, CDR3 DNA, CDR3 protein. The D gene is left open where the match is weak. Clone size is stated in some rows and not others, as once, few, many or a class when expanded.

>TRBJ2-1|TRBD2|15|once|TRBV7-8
TGTGCCAGCAGCCTCGGGACTAGCGGAAACAATGAGCAGTTCTTC
CASSLGTSGNNEQFF
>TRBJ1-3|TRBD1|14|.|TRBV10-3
TGTGCCATCACTGGGACAGGGGACGGAAACACCATATATTTT
CAITGTGDGNTIYF
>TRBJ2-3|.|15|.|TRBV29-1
TGCAGCGTTGATGGGCTAGCGTCAAGCACAGATACGCAGTATTTT
CSVDGLASSTDTQYF
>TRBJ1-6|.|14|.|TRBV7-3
TGTGCCAGCAGCTTAAAGGGAGTGGATTCACCCCTCCACTTT
CASSLKGVDSPLHF
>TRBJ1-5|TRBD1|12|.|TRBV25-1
TGTGCCAGCAGTGAATCGGCTCAGGGGGAGCATTTT
CASSESAQGEHF
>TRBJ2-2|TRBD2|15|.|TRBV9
TGTGCCAGCAGCGTGAGCGGGGGATTGGCCGGGGAGCTGTTTTTT
CASSVSGGLAGELFF
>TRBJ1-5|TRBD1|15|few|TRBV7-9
TGTGCCAGCAGCTACGGGGACAGGGGACTTCAGCCCCAGCATTTT
CASSYGDRGLQPQHF
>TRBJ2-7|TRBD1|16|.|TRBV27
TGTGCCAGCACCAGTTCCCCAGGGGGCGCGTCCTACGAGCAGTACTTC
CASTSSPGGASYEQYF
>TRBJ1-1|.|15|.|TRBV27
TGTGCCAGCAGGGTCTTCTCGACAGGTAGCACTGAAGCTTTCTTT
CASRVFSTGSTEAFF
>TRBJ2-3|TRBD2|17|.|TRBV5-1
TGCGCCAGCAGCCCTAGGACTAGCTCGAGTCCCGCAGATACGCAGTATTTT
CASSPRTSSSPADTQYF
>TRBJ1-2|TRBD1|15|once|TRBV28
TGTGCCAGCAGATACCCTGGACAGGGCCTCCTGGGCTACACCTTC
CASRYPGQGLLGYTF
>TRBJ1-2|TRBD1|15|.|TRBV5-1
TGCGCCAGCAGCCCTCGGGACAGTTCTAACTATGGCTACACCTTC
CASSPRDSSNYGYTF
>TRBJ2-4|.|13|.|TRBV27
TGTGCCAGCAGCCCAGGGACTTCCCCTCTTCAGTACTTC
CASSPGTSPLQYF
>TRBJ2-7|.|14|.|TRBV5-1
TGCGCCAGCAGCTTGGACTCAGGGCATTACGAGCAGTACTTC
CASSLDSGHYEQYF
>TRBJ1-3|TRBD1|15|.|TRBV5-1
TGCGCCAGCAGCTCGGGACAGGGAGGTGGAAACACCATATATTTT
CASSSGQGGGNTIYF
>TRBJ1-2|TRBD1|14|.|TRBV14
TGTGCCAGCAGCCAAGCCGGGACAGGCAACGGCTACACCTTC
CASSQAGTGNGYTF
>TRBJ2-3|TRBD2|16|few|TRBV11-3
TGTGCCAGCAGCCCGGCAGAAGGACGGTCAGCGGGAACGCAGTATTTT
CASSPAEGRSAGTQYF
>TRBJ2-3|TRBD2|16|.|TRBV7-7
TGTGCCAGCAGCGATAGCGGGAGGGGTGGCACAGATACGCAGTATTTT
CASSDSGRGGTDTQYF
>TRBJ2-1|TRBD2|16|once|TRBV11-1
TGTGCCAGCAGCTTACCAGCGGGAGGAGGGGGGGATGAGCAGTTCTTC
CASSLPAGGGGDEQFF
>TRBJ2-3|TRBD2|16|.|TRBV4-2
TGTGCCAGCAGCCAGGGACTAGCGGGAGGCACAGATACGCAGTATTTT
CASSQGLAGGTDTQYF
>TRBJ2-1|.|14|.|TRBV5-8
TGTGCCAGCAGCACGGGAGACGGTTACAATGAGCAGTTCTTC
CASSTGDGYNEQFF
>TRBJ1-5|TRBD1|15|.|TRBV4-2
TGTGCCAGCAGCCTCCCGGACAGGGACAATCAGCCCCAGCATTTT
CASSLPDRDNQPQHF
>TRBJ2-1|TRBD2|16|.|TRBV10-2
TGCGCCAGCAGTGGGACTAGCGGGAGTATATTTAATGAGCAGTTCTTC
CASSGTSGSIFNEQFF
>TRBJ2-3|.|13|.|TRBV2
TGTGCCAGCCAGGACAGGGAGGGGGATACGCAGTATTTT
CASQDREGDTQYF
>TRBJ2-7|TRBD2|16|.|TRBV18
TGTGCCAGCTCACCGGGACTAGCGGGAGGAGCTTACGAGCAGTACTTC
CASSPGLAGGAYEQYF
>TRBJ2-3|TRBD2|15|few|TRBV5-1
TGCGCCAGCAGCTTGACTAGCGAAGACACAGATACGCAGTATTTT
CASSLTSEDTDTQYF
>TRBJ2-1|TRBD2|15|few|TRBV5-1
TGCGCCAGCAGCGGGGGACTAGCGGGAGGTAATGAGCAGTTCTTC
CASSGGLAGGNEQFF
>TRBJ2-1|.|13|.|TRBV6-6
TGTGCCAGCATTCGCCTACAGGGACATGAGCAGTTCTTC
CASIRLQGHEQFF
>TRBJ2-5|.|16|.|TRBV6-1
TGTGCCAGCAGTGAAGGCGGGTATCTGGGACAAGAGACCCAGTACTTC
CASSEGGYLGQETQYF
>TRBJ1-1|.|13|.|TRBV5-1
TGCGCCAGCAGCTTCTCGGGGAACACTGAAGCTTTCTTT
CASSFSGNTEAFF
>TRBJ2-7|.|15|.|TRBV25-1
TGTGCCAGCAGTGAATTCTTCGGCGGATCCTACGAGCAGTACTTC
CASSEFFGGSYEQYF
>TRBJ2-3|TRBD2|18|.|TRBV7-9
TGTGCCAGCAGCAAGGGGACTAGCGGGAGTCTTAGCACAGATACGCAGTATTTT
CASSKGTSGSLSTDTQYF
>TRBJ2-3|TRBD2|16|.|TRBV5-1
TGCGCCAGCAGCCCTTTCAGCGGGGGGGGCACAGATACGCAGTATTTT
CASSPFSGGGTDTQYF
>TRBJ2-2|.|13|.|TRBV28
TGTGCCAGCAGTTTAGTCGGGACCGGGGAGCTGTTTTTT
CASSLVGTGELFF
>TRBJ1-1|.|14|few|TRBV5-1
TGCGCCAGCAGCTTGTTGGCGGGGGGAGCTGAAGCTTTCTTT
CASSLLAGGAEAFF
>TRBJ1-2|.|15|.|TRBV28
TGTGCCAGCAGTTCCCCCGGGACACATCCCTATGGCTACACCTTC
CASSSPGTHPYGYTF
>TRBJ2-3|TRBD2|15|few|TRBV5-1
TGCGCCAGCAGCTTGTACGGGAGGGGGACAGATACGCAGTATTTT
CASSLYGRGTDTQYF
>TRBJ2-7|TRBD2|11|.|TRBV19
TGTGCGTCGGGAGGGGGTGGCGAGCAGTACTTC
CASGGGGEQYF
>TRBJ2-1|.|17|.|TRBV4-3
TGCGCCAGCAGCCAAGATCGTTCAGGGTTCCCTTACAATGAGCAGTTCTTC
CASSQDRSGFPYNEQFF
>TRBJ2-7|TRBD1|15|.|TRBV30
TGTGCCTGGAGAGGGGGGACAGGGTCTTACTACGAGCAGTACTTC
CAWRGGTGSYYEQYF
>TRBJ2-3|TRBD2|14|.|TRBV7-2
TGTGCCAGCAGCACCCGCAGCGGGGCAGATACGCAGTATTTT
CASSTRSGADTQYF
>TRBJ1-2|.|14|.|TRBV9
TGTGCCAGCAGCCCCCGGGGAGGGGACTATGGCTACACCTTC
CASSPRGGDYGYTF
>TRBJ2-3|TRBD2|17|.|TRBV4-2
TGTGCCAGCAGCCAAGAACCAAGCGGGAGGTTACCAGATACGCAGTATTTT
CASSQEPSGRLPDTQYF
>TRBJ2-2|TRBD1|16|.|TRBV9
TGTGCCAGCAGCGGACAGGGTGGGGAGAACACCGAGGAGCTGTTTTTT
CASSGQGGENTEELFF
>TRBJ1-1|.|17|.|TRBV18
TGTGCCAGCTCACCCAATCAGCGTGGGTTCTCGAACACTGAAGCTTTCTTT
CASSPNQRGFSNTEAFF
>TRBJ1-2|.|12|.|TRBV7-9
TGTGCCAGCAGCTTACTCAGGGGTGGCTACACCTTC
CASSLLRGGYTF
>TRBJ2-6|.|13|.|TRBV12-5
TGTGCTAGTGGTTTGTCAGGGGCCAACGTCCTGACTTTC
CASGLSGANVLTF
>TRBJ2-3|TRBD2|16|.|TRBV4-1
TGCGCCAGCAGCCAAGAGGTCCTAGCGGGAGCAGATACGCAGTATTTT
CASSQEVLAGADTQYF
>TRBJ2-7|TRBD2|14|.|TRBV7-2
TGTGCCAGCAGCCCGACTAGCGGCTCCTACGAGCAGTACTTC
CASSPTSGSYEQYF
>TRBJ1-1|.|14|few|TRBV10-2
TGCGCCAGCAGTGTGAAGGGGAAGAACACTGAAGCTTTCTTT
CASSVKGKNTEAFF
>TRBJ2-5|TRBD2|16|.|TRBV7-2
TGTGCCAGCAGCCGACTAGCGGGAGAAATACCGAAGACCCAGTACTTC
CASSRLAGEIPKTQYF
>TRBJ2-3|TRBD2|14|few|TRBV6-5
TGTGCCAGCAGTTGGACTAGCGGGAAGGGCACGCAGTATTTT
CASSWTSGKGTQYF
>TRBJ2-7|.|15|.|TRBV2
TGTGCCAGCAGTGATGGACTTACGGCTACCTACGAGCAGTACTTC
CASSDGLTATYEQYF
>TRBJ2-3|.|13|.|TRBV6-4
TGTGCCAGCAGAGGTCAACCGGGGGATACGCAGTATTTT
CASRGQPGDTQYF
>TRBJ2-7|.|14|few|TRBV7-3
TGTGCCAGCAGCCCCGGGCAGGGCCTCTACGAGCAGTACTTC
CASSPGQGLYEQYF
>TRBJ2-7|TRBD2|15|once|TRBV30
TGTGCCTGGAGTCCGGCTAGCGGGGCCGTCTACGAGCAGTACTTC
CAWSPASGAVYEQYF